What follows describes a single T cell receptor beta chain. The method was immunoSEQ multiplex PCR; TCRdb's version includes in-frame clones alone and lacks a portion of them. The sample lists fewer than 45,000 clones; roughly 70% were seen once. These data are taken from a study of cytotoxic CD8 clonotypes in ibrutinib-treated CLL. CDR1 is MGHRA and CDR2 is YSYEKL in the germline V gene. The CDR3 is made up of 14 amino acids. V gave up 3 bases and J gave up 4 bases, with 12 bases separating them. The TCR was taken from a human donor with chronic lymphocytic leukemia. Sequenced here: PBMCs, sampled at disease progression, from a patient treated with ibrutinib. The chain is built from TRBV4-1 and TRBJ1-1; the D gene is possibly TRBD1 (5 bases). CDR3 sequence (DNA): TGCGCCAGCAGCCAGAGGACCCAGGGCACTGAAGCTTTCTTT. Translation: CASSQRTQGTEAFF.